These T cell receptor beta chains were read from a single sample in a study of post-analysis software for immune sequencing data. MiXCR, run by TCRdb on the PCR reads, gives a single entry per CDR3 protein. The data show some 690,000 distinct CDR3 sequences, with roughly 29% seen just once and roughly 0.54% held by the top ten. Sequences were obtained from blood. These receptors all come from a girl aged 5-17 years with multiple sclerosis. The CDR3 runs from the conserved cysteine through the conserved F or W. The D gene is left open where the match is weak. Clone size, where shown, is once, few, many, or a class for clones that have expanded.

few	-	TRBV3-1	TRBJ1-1	TGTGCCAGCAGCCGGGGGGGCAGGCGGGCTTTCTTT	CASSRGGRRAFF
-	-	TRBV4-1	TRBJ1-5	TGCGCCAGCAGCCACCTTTTGGGCCCCAATCAGCCCCAGCATTTT	CASSHLLGPNQPQHF
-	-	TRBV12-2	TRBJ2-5	TGTGCAAGTTCACAGGGGTACTTC	CASSQGYF
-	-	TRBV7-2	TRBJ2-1	TGTGCCAGCAGCTCGGGACATCCGAGCTCCTACAATGAGCAGTTCTTC	CASSSGHPSSYNEQFF
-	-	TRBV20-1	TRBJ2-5	TGCAGTGCTAGGGGCGGGTATAGCCAAGAGACCCAGTACTTC	CSARGGYSQETQYF
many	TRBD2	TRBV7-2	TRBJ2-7	TGTGCCAGCACCGCGGGAGGGGACTACGAGCAGTACTTC	CASTAGGDYEQYF
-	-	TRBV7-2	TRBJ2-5	TGTGCCAGCAGCCCCCCTTACCAAGAGACCCAGTACTTC	CASSPPYQETQYF
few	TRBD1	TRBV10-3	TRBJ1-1	TGTGCCACCCGGACAGGGAAATTGACTGAAGCTTTCTTT	CATRTGKLTEAFF
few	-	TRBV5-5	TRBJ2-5	TGTGCCGAGGGGGACGGGTACAATGAGCAGTACTTC	CAEGDGYNEQYF
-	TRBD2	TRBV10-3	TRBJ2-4	TGTGCCATCAGTCCTATAGCGGGGACCATAGCCAAAAACATTCAGTACTTC	CAISPIAGTIAKNIQYF